These T cell receptor beta chains were read from a single sample in a study of PD-1 blockade in mismatch repair-deficient tumors. Profiled with immunoSEQ multiplex PCR; TCRdb holds only in-frame clones, not every one. The sample contains roughly 53,000 clones, approximately 80% of which appear only once. The specimen comprised peripheral blood, sampled 4 weeks after starting pembrolizumab. These TCRs come from an adult with mismatch repair-deficient cancer. Both conserved end residues are part of each CDR3.

>TRBV18
CASSPGQGTTYEQYF
>TRBV11-1
CASNPTPGSNMMNTEAFF
>TRBV5-4
CASSLNPTSGITDTQYF
>TRBV14
CASSPWGGEAFF
>TRBV9
CASSTDLGLGETQYF
>TRBV14
CASSPESSGNTIYF
>TRBV9
CASSVGVAEQETQYF
>TRBV2
CASSEAGTGLSYEQYF
>TRBV2
CAIPRGIDEAFF
>TRBV5-1
CASSFWVGLADVSYEQYF
>TRBV7-9
CASSHPERVNTGELFF
>TRBV5-4
CASSLSGSGNIQYF
>TRBV29-1
CSVVSGRSDTQYF
>TRBV7-9
CASSLDGSSYGYTF
>TRBV27
CASSLNPTGQEPQHF